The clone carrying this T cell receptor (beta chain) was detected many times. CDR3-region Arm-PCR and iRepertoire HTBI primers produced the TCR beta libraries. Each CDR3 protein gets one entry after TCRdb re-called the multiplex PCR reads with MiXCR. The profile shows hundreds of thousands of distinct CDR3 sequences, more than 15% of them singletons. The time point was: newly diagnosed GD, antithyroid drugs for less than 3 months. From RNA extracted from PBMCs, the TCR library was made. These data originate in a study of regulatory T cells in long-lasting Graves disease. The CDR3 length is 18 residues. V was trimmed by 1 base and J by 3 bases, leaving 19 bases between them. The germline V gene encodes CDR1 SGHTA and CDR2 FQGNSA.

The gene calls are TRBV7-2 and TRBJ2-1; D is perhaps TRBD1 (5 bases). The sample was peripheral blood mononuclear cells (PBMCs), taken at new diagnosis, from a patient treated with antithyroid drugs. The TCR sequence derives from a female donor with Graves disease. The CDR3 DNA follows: TGTGCCAGCAGCTTAGAGGGGTCTTTTCCTTTAGGCTACAATGAGCAGTTCTTC. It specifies CASSLEGSFPLGYNEQFF. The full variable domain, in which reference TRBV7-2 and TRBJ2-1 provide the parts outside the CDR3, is GAGVSQSPSNKVTEKGKDVELRCDPISGHTALYWYRQSLGQGLEFLIYFQGNSAPDKSGLPSDRFSAERTGGSVSTLTIQRTQQEDSAVYLCASSLEGSFPLGYNEQFFGPGTRLTVL.